This T cell receptor (beta chain) was obtained from a study of PD-1 blockade in classical Hodgkin lymphoma. Time point defined: cycle 4 day 1 (C4D1), after 5 to 7 weeks of nivolumab. All patients relapsed after autologous stem cell transplantation, and brentuximab vedotin exposure varied. Purification of CD4+ T cells from thawed PBMCs was performed via magnetic negative selection. The table came from immunoSEQ multiplex PCR; TCRdb's copy has only in-frame clones and leaves some out. The data hold about 13,000 clones, with roughly 80% observed a single time. There are 15 residues in the CDR3. Germline V gene sequence: CDR1 SGHKS, CDR2 YYEKEE (reference sequence). V was cut by 0 bases and J by 0 bases, with 7 bases left in between. Broader study findings: By C4D1, CD4+ diversity increased significantly, especially in complete responders.

A note on this clone: Its antigen is undetermined.

The chain uses TRBV5-5 and TRBJ2-1; D uncertain. This TCR was sampled from a human donor with classical Hodgkin lymphoma. The sequencing used CD4+ T cells from blood, collected before the fourth cycle of nivolumab. In nucleotides, the CDR3 is TGTGCCAGCAGCTTGGTACCAAACTCCTACAATGAGCAGTTCTTC. The encoded protein is CASSLVPNSYNEQFF.